This T cell receptor beta chain was recorded in a study of T cell responses to AZD1222 COVID-19 vaccine. The protocol was immunoSEQ multiplex PCR, while the TCRdb copy is restricted to in-frame clones and leaves out a portion. This sample carries around 140,000 clones, about 86% of them seen once, and the ten largest clones take around 5.1%. Notes on the study in general: White British ancestry dominated among donors, who included more females, and clonal diversity was possibly underestimated. Seropositive AZD1222 recipients at baseline numbered only 5 to 7. Spike as a whole was targeted by vaccine-associated CD4 TCRs, dominant at 160-218 and 743-854. It was only after the peak T cell response that any repertoires were sampled.

A word on this clone: The antigen is unknown.

CDR1 KGHDR and CDR2 SFDVKD come from the germline V gene. This CDR3 has 13 residues. V was shortened by 1 base and J by 0 bases, with 2 bases between the two germline ends. The chain recombines TRBV24-1 with TRBJ2-5; D is undetermined. Sequences were derived from peripheral blood, sampled 28 days after the second AZD1222 dose. This TCR derives from an adult who received the AZD1222 COVID-19 vaccine. The CDR3 nucleotides are TGTGCCACCAGTGATTTTTACCAAGAGACCCAGTACTTC. Translated: CATSDFYQETQYF.